This TCR beta chain was recorded in a study of cytomegalovirus exposure and HLA in healthy donors. The PCR ran on 60 Vbeta and 13 Jbeta primers. The data were produced by immunoSEQ multiplex PCR, yet TCRdb's version contains in-frame clones alone and is incomplete. The repertoire holds 120,000 to 150,000 clones, with 64% as singletons. The CDR3 is made up of 16 amino acids. Germline CDR1 is ENHRY and CDR2 is SYGVKD. The germline V and J ends were trimmed by 6 bases and 5 bases, with 22 bases remaining between them. The TCR was taken from a woman aged 25 to 39 in good health and CMV-seropositive. The V and J genes are TRBV10-3 and TRBJ2-5; D possibly corresponds to TRBD1 (5 bases). Specimen: PBMCs. Here the CDR3 DNA reads TGTGCCATCAGCGGCGCTAAGGCGGACATTAGGGAGACCCAGTACTTC. This translates into CAISGAKADIRETQYF.